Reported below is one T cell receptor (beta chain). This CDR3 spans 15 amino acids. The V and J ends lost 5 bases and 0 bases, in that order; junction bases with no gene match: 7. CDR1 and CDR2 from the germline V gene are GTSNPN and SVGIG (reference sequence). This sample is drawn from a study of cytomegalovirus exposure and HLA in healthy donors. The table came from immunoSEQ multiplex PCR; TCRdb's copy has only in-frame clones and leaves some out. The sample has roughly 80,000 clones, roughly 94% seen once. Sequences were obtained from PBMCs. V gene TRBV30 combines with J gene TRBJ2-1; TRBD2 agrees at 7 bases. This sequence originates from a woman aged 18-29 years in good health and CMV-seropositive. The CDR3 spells CAWVAGASSYNEQFF. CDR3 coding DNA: TGTGCCTGGGTAGCGGGTGCCAGCTCCTACAATGAGCAGTTCTTC.